Following are 10 T cell receptor beta chains from one sample sequenced in a study of response to subunit inactivated influenza vaccine. TCRdb analysed the RT-PCR reads with MiXCR anew, one entry per CDR3 protein. The sample gives around 490,000 distinct CDR3 sequences, 6% to 9% of which show up once; 10% to 15% is in the top ten. The sequences come from PBMCs from blood, collected 23 to 25 months after vaccination. Receptor source: a man in his fifties or sixties who received an inactivated influenza vaccine.

This clonotype was seen ten or more times. The V call is TRBV7-9, the J call TRBJ2-5; tentatively, D is TRBD1 (6 bases). The V gene lost 5 bases and the J gene lost 5 bases, with 18 bases spanning the gap. CDR3 size: 15 residues. Germline-derived CDR1 and CDR2 are SEHNR and FQNEAQ (reference sequence). In DNA form, the CDR3 reads TGTGCCAGCAGCCGCCAGGGGATTATCGGGGAGACCCAGTACTTC. Residues: CASSRQGIIGETQYF.

V gene TRBV28 combines with J gene TRBJ2-1, with 8 bases lining up with TRBD1. J was trimmed by 13 bases and V by 6 bases; bases with no gene match: 14. Germline V CDR1 and CDR2: MDHEN, SYDVKM. This CDR3 has 14 amino acids. Here the CDR3 reads CASSWDRNNPTQFF. As DNA, the CDR3 is TGTGCCAGCAGCTGGGACAGGAATAACCCCACTCAGTTCTTC.

The sample holds a few counts of this clonotype. The V gene is TRBV25-1, the J gene TRBJ2-3; tentatively, D is TRBD1 (6 bases). V was cut by 6 bases and J by 1 base, with 17 bases left in between. Germline V lookup: CDR1 MGHDK, CDR2 SYGVNS. The CDR3 spans 16 residues. In DNA, the CDR3 is TGTGCCAGCAGCGAACTAGGGAAGGGGGGCACAGATACGCAGTATTTT. Its protein is CASSELGKGGTDTQYF.

This clonotype came up many times. The chain recombines TRBV16 with TRBJ1-5; 10 bases fit TRBD1. The V and J ends lost 4 bases and 6 bases, in that order; junction bases with no gene match: 3. Germline V gene data show CDR1 as KGHSY and CDR2 as FQNENV. The CDR3 consists of 14 residues. The chain's CDR3 is CASSRGTGVQPQHF. The CDR3 DNA sequence: TGTGCCAGCAGCCGCGGGACAGGGGTTCAGCCCCAGCATTTT.

The chain joins TRBV4-1 to TRBJ1-1, with unresolved D. The CDR3 runs to 14 residues. Germline V CDR1 and CDR2: MGHRA, YSYEKL. The V gene lost 0 bases and the J gene lost 7 bases, with 12 bases spanning the gap. The CDR3 region has the DNA TGCGCCAGCAGCCAAGAATTGGGAGTGAGTGAAGCTTTCTTT. This sequence encodes CASSQELGVSEAFF.

V usage is TRBV11-1 and J usage is TRBJ2-1; 10 nucleotides align to TRBD2. The CDR3 covers 15 residues. The J segment lost 8 bases and the V segment lost 6 bases, leaving 10 bases of the junction unmatched. Germline CDR1 and CDR2: SGHAT and FQDESV (reference sequence). CDR3 region: CASRLKREGLDEQFF. CDR3 DNA sequence: TGTGCCAGCAGATTAAAGCGGGAGGGCCTCGATGAGCAGTTCTTC.

This clonotype was seen at least ten times. The rearrangement joins TRBV11-3 to TRBJ2-1; TRBD2 agrees at 9 bases. The CDR3 runs 15 residues. CDR1 and CDR2 from the germline V gene are SGHNT and YENEEA. V gave up 5 bases and J gave up 6 bases; unmatched junction bases: 8. The chain's CDR3 is CASSRGLAGLNEQFF. Here the CDR3 DNA reads TGTGCCAGCAGCCGTGGCCTAGCGGGGCTCAATGAGCAGTTCTTC.

The chain joins TRBV5-1 to TRBJ1-1, with D possibly being TRBD1 (6 bases). CDR3 length: 14 residues. The ends were cut back, 2 bases at V and 1 base at J, with 9 bases in the middle. Per the germline V gene, CDR1 is SGHRS and CDR2 is YFSETQ. CDR3 loop: CASSLQGQNTEAFF. The CDR3 region has the DNA TGCGCCAGCAGCTTACAGGGACAGAACACTGAAGCTTTCTTT.

The J gene is TRBJ2-5, the V gene TRBV15; 9 nucleotides line up with TRBD2. The V segment lost 3 bases and the J segment 4 bases; nucleotides outside the gene matches: 6. The CDR3 extends over 15 amino acids. Germline values: CDR1 LNHNV, CDR2 YYDKDF (reference sequence). The chain's CDR3 is CATSSQAGGPETQYF. CDR3 coding DNA: TGTGCCACCAGCAGCCAAGCGGGAGGTCCAGAGACCCAGTACTTC.

This rearrangement joins TRBV12-3 or TRBV12-4 to TRBJ1-1, with 7 positions matching TRBD1. J lost 2 bases, V lost 6 bases, and 9 bases had no gene match. The CDR3 is 15 amino acids. CDR3 DNA sequence: TGTGCCAGCAGGACAGGGAGCGGCTTTAACACTGAAGCTTTCTTT. Translation: CASRTGSGFNTEAFF.